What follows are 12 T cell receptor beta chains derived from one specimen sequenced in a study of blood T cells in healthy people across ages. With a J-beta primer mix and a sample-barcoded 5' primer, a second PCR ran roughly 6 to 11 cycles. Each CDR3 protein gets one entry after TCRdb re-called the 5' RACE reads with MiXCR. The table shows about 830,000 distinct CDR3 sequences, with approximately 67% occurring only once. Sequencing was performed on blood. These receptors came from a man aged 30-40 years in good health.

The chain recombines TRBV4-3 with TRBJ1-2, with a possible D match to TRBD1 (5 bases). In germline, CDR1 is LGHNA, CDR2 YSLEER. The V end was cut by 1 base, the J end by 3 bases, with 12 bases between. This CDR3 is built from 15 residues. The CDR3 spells CASSQVLGEDYGYTF. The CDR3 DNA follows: TGCGCCAGCAGCCAAGTTCTAGGGGAGGACTATGGCTACACCTTC.

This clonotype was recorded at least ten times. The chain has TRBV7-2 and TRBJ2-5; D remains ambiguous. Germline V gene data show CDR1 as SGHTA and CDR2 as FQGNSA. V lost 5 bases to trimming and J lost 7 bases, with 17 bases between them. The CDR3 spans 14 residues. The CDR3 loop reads CASSVGSPPGTQYF. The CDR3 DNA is TGTGCCAGCAGCGTCGGGTCACCCCCGGGGACCCAGTACTTC.

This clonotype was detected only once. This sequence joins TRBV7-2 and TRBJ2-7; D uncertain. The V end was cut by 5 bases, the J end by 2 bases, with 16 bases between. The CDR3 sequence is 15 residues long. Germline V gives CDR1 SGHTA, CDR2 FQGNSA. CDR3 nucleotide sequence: TGTGCCAGCAGCCCCTCGGGCGGACGTGCCTACGAGCAGTACTTC. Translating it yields CASSPSGGRAYEQYF.

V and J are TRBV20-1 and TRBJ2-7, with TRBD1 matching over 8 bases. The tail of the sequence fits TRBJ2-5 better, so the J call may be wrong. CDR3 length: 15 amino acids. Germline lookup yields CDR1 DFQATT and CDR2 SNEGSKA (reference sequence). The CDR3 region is CSAPGWQGARETQYF. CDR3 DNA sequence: TGCAGTGCCCCGGGGTGGCAGGGGGCACGGGAGACCCAGTACTTC.

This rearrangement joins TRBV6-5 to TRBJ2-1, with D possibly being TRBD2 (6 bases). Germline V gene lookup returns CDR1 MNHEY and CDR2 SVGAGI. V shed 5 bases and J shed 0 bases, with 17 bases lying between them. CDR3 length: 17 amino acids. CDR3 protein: CASSSSTSLSSYNEQFF. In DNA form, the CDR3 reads TGTGCCAGCAGTAGCTCTACTAGCCTCAGCTCCTACAATGAGCAGTTCTTC.

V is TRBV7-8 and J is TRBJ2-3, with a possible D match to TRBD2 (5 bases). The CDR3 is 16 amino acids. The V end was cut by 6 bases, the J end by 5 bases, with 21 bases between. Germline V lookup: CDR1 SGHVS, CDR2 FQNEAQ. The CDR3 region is CASRQQTSSSIDTQYF. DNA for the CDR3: TGTGCCAGCAGGCAACAAACTAGTAGTAGTATAGATACGCAGTATTTT.

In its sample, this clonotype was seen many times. The CDR3 sequence is CASSPRTGDNEQFF. Written as DNA, the CDR3 is TGTGCCAGCAGCCCTCGCACAGGGGACAATGAGCAGTTCTTC. The V call is TRBV14, the J call TRBJ2-1; 7 bases fit TRBD1. V lost 4 bases, J lost 5 bases, and 5 bases stayed unmatched. The germline V gene encodes CDR1 SGHDN and CDR2 FVKESK. CDR3 length: 14 amino acids.

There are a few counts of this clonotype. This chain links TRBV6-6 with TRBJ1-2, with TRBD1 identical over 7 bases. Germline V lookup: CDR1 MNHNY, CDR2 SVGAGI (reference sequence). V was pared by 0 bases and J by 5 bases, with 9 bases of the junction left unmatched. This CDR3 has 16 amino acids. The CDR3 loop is CASSYSINRGGYGYTF. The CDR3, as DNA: TGTGCCAGCAGTTACTCGATAAACAGGGGAGGGTATGGCTACACCTTC.

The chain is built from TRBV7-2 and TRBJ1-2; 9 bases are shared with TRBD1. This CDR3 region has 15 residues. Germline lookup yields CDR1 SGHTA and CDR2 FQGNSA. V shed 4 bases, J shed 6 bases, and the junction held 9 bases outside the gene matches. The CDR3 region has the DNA TGTGCCAGCAGCTCGATCCGGGACAGGGCCCATGGCTACACCTTC. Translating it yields CASSSIRDRAHGYTF.

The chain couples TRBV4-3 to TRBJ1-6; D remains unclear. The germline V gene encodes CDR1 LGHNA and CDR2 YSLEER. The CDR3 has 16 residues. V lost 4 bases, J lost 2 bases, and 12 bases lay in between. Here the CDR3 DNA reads TGCGCCAGCAGCCCGGCTGGAACCCCCTATAATTCACCCCTCCACTTT. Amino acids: CASSPAGTPYNSPLHF.

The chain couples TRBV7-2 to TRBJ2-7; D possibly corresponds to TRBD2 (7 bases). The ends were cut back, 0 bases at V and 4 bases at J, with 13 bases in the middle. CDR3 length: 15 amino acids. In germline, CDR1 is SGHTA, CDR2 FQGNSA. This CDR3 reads CASSLAGGPSYEQYF. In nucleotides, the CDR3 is TGTGCCAGCAGCTTAGCGGGGGGGCCCTCTTACGAGCAGTACTTC.

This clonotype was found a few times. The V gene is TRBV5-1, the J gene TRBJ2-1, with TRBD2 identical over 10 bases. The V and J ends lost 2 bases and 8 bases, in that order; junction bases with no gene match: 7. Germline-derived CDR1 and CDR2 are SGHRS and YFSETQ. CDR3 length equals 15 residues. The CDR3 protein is CASSLERGGRDEQFF. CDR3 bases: TGCGCCAGCAGCTTAGAGCGGGGGGGCCGCGATGAGCAGTTCTTC.